The 18 T cell receptor beta chains given below trace back to one sample, sequenced in a study of blood T cells in healthy people across ages. Primers used in a second PCR of roughly 7 to 11 cycles were a sample-barcoded 5' primer and a J-beta primer mix. TCRdb ran MiXCR on the 5' RACE reads and lists one entry per CDR3 protein. Of about 1,500,000 distinct CDR3 sequences detected, under 30% appear once; the ten largest clones hold 7.7%. The sequencing sample was made of blood. These receptors all stem from a woman in her thirties in good health.

This clonotype came up a few times. One base away lies a much larger clone, so this may be a sequencing read error. The V and J genes are TRBV12-3 or TRBV12-4 and TRBJ2-3, with D uncertain. The CDR3 consists of 14 residues. CDR3 DNA: TGTACCAGCAGTTTAAGGGCAAGCACAGATACGCAGTATTTT. Its translation: CTSSLRASTDTQYF.

The rearrangement joins TRBV5-1 to TRBJ2-7; D is perhaps TRBD2 (6 bases). The CDR3 is 14 residues long. The germline V gene encodes CDR1 SGHRS and CDR2 YFSETQ. The V end lost 4 bases, the J end lost 3 bases, and 14 bases lay between the germline ends. The CDR3 nucleotides read TGCGCCAGCAGCCCGGGAGCCATAGACTACGAGCAGTACTTC. This translates into CASSPGAIDYEQYF. Looking up the rest from reference TRBV5-1 and TRBJ2-7 gives the full variable domain: KAGVTQTPRYLIKTRGQQVTLSCSPISGHRSVSWYQQTPGQGLQFLFEYFSETQRNKGNFPGRFSGRQFSNSRSEMNVSTLELGDSALYLCASSPGAIDYEQYFGPGTRLTVT.

This clonotype was observed a single time. Germline is not matched at one junction end, which may reflect a read error. The rearrangement uses TRBV12-3 or TRBV12-4 and TRBJ1-5, with a tentative D call TRBD1 (5 bases). The CDR3 contains 16 residues. CDR3 bases: TGTGCCAGCAGTTGGGGCAGCCCTTATAGCAATCACCCCCAGCATTTT. Translating gives CASSWGSPYSNHPQHF.

This clonotype appeared a single time. Given a much more abundant clone one base away, this may be a read error. The chain recombines TRBV25-1 with TRBJ2-7; D is unresolved. This CDR3 is built from 15 residues. V dropped 3 bases and J dropped 7 bases, with 19 bases sitting between them. The V gene's germline CDR1 is MGHDK and CDR2 SYGVNS. CDR3 sequence: CASSDTSNLVYEQYF. The CDR3 bases are TGTGCCAGCAGTGATACCAGTAACCTGGTCTATGAGCAGTACTTC.

V usage is TRBV28 and J usage is TRBJ2-1, with D possibly TRBD2 on 5 matching bases. Germline loops: CDR1 MDHEN, CDR2 SYDVKM. The CDR3 is 15 amino acids. Trimming took off 2 bases at V and 0 bases at J, with 8 bases between the two ends. As DNA, the CDR3 is TGTGCCAGCAGTTTACGGGAACTCTCCTACAATGAGCAGTTCTTC. This gives the protein CASSLRELSYNEQFF.

This clonotype showed up just once. V and J are TRBV9 and TRBJ2-3; TRBD1 matches 11 bases. CDR1 is SGDLS and CDR2 is YYNGEE in the germline V gene. The trim removed 1 base at V and 4 bases at J, leaving 2 bases unmatched. The CDR3 runs to 15 residues. The CDR3 sequence: CASSVRTGGADTQYF. In DNA, the CDR3 is TGTGCCAGCAGCGTAAGGACAGGGGGCGCAGATACGCAGTATTTT.

Only a few counts were recorded for this clonotype. The chain links TRBV20-1 to TRBJ1-4; 7 bases fit TRBD1. The CDR3 runs 12 residues. The junction had 2 bases not matched to a gene; V was cut back by 2 bases and J by 8 bases. CDR1 is DFQATT and CDR2 is SNEGSKA in the germline V gene (reference sequence). CDR3 region: CSARRDSEKLFF. CDR3 in DNA: TGCAGTGCTAGACGGGACAGCGAAAAACTGTTTTTT.

Written as DNA, the CDR3 is TGTGCCAGCAGCTTCAGGGACCTCCAGACAAATGAGCAGTTCTTC. This translates into CASSFRDLQTNEQFF. This sequence joins TRBV7-9 and TRBJ2-1; D tentatively fits TRBD1 or TRBD2 (5 bases each). Trimming stripped 3 bases from V and 7 bases from J, with 16 bases between. Germline lookup yields CDR1 SEHNR and CDR2 FQNEAQ (reference sequence). CDR3 size: 15 residues.

For this clonotype: At one end the junction does not follow the germline gene, possibly because of a read error. The J gene is TRBJ1-5, the V gene TRBV19; 9 bases are a match to TRBD1. The CDR3 extends over 16 amino acids. Germline assignment: CDR1 LNHDA and CDR2 SQIVND (reference sequence). The CDR3 is CAGSVGTGTSNQPQHF. The CDR3 bases are TGTGCCGGTAGTGTTGGGACAGGGACGAGCAATCAGCCCCAGCATTTT.

This clonotype was detected only a few times. The CDR3 loop reads CASSYGTNQETQYF. In nucleotides, the CDR3 is TGTGCCAGCAGCTATGGGACTAACCAAGAGACCCAGTACTTC. The rearrangement links TRBV11-2 to TRBJ2-5, with 7 bases aligning to TRBD2. V shed 4 bases, J shed 0 bases, and the junction held 2 bases outside the gene matches. The germline V gene encodes CDR1 SGHAT and CDR2 FQNNGV. This CDR3 has 14 amino acids.

The chain's CDR3 is CASSIVLAGARNEQFF. CDR3 DNA sequence: TGTGCCAGCAGCATAGTTCTAGCGGGAGCAAGAAATGAGCAGTTCTTC. The chain is built from TRBV9 and TRBJ2-1, with 10 bases identical to TRBD2. Trimming cost V 4 bases and J 7 bases; bases outside gene matches: 11. CDR1 is SGDLS, CDR2 YYNGEE, per germline. The CDR3 is 16 amino acids.

Comments on this clonotype: Mismatch with germline at one junction end may stem from a read error. The chain links TRBV5-1 to TRBJ1-1; D unresolved. The CDR3 is 14 residues long. Germline V gene lookup returns CDR1 SGHRS and CDR2 YFSETQ. CDR3 sequence reads: CSSSCGPGSTEAFF. In DNA form, the CDR3 reads TGCTCCAGCAGCTGTGGGCCTGGAAGCACTGAAGCTTTCTTT.

Comment on this clonotype: Relative to the germline gene, one junction end is altered; a read error may explain this. The chain employs TRBV7-3 and TRBJ2-1; 8 nucleotides match TRBD2. CDR1 and CDR2 from the germline V gene are SGHTA and FQGTGA. This CDR3 is built from 16 residues. The CDR3 is CANSLNGAGEHNEQFF. CDR3 nucleotides: TGTGCCAACAGCTTAAACGGAGCGGGGGAACACAATGAGCAGTTCTTC.

This clonotype occurred a few times. As DNA, the CDR3 is TGTGCCAGCTCACCGACGACAGGGATGGACGAGCAGTACTTC. Translated: CASSPTTGMDEQYF. The J gene is TRBJ2-7, the V gene TRBV18; 7 bases match TRBD1. Germline lookup yields CDR1 KGHSH and CDR2 LQKENI. The CDR3 totals 14 residues. After removal of 3 bases from V and 5 bases from J, the junction contained 7 bases not matched to a gene.

The V call is TRBV7-9, the J call TRBJ2-1, with TRBD1 matching 9 bases. Germline assignment: CDR1 SEHNR and CDR2 FQNEAQ (reference sequence). This CDR3 comprises 16 residues. V shed 2 bases, J shed 6 bases, and the junction held 8 bases outside the gene matches. CDR3 protein: CASSLLQGAFCNEQFF. The CDR3 nucleotides read TGTGCCAGCAGCTTACTACAGGGGGCATTTTGCAATGAGCAGTTCTTC.

About this clonotype itself: The junction does not match germline at one end; this may be a read error. In nucleotides, the CDR3 is TGTGCCAGTAGTATCGCCTGGACAGGGTACTATGGCTGCACCTTC. It translates to CASSIAWTGYYGCTF. The chain employs TRBV19 and TRBJ1-2, with 8 nucleotides matching TRBD1. The CDR3 covers 15 residues. Germline CDR1 LNHDA, CDR2 SQIVND (reference sequence).

The V and J genes are TRBV7-9 and TRBJ1-5, with TRBD1 matching 8 bases. After removal of 5 bases from V and 11 bases from J, the junction contained 11 bases not matched to a gene. The germline CDR1 and CDR2 sequences are SEHNR and FQNEAQ (reference sequence). The CDR3 runs to 14 residues. The CDR3 sequence is CASSPDRGPTAQHF. CDR3 DNA sequence: TGTGCCAGCAGCCCAGACAGGGGCCCCACGGCCCAGCATTTT.

The rearrangement links TRBV9 to TRBJ2-2; 10 nucleotides match TRBD2. The V gene end was trimmed by 3 bases and the J gene end by 1 base; junction bases not matched to a gene: 3. The CDR3 contains 16 residues. Germline CDR1 reads SGDLS; CDR2 reads YYNGEE. The CDR3 sequence is CASSARTSGNTGELFF. CDR3 DNA: TGTGCCAGCAGCGCCCGGACTAGCGGGAACACCGGGGAGCTGTTTTTT.